The text below deals with one T cell receptor (beta chain). The data were taken from a study of blood T cell repertoires in COVID-19. The overall study: PBMCs, B-cell-depleted T cells, or T cells provided the cDNA or gDNA that made up the material.

Germline V lookup: CDR1 SGHDN, CDR2 FVKESK. This CDR3 has 15 amino acids. V lost 4 bases to trimming and J lost 5 bases, with 18 bases between them. The table came from immunoSEQ multiplex PCR; TCRdb's copy has only in-frame clones and leaves some out. The data contain a few hundred thousand clones, roughly 80% of them singletons. The sequence came from a woman between 18 and 29 years old with acute or convalescent COVID-19. Sequencing was performed on peripheral blood. V and J are TRBV14 and TRBJ2-7; weak D call: TRBD1 (7 bases). CDR3 DNA: TGTGCCAGCAGCCTCAGGGGGACTCCAGCCCACGAGCAGTACTTC. Protein product: CASSLRGTPAHEQYF.